Listed below are T cell receptor beta chains from one sample, sequenced in a study of blood T cell repertoires in COVID-19. Generated by immunoSEQ multiplex PCR, the TCRdb table keeps only in-frame clones and is missing some. In the table there are around 180,000 clones, 75% to 90% of which are singletons. The sample was peripheral blood. The receptors originated from a man aged 55 to 70 with acute or convalescent COVID-19. The CDR3 runs from the conserved cysteine through the conserved F or W. D genes are given only for firm matches. Clone sizes are given selectively: once, few, many, or a class where the clone is expanded.

d_call j_call clone_size v_call cdr3_aa cdr3_nt
- TRBJ2-5 - TRBV9 CASSSALETQYF TGTGCCAGCAGCTCAGCGCTGGAGACCCAGTACTTC
- TRBJ2-3 - TRBV27 CASYGAGKMQYF TGTGCCAGCTACGGCGCGGGGAAGATGCAGTATTTT
TRBD1 TRBJ2-2 - TRBV11-2 CASSTGTGKTGELFF TGTGCCAGCAGCACCGGGACAGGGAAGACCGGGGAGCTGTTTTTT
TRBD1 TRBJ2-2 - TRBV18 CASSRRGQGEVTGELFF TGTGCCAGCTCACGAAGGGGACAGGGGGAAGTCACCGGGGAGCTGTTTTTT
TRBD1 TRBJ1-5 few TRBV19 CASSIDQQGRNQPQHF TGTGCCAGTAGTATAGACCAACAGGGGCGCAATCAGCCCCAGCATTTT
- TRBJ1-5 - TRBV6-5 CASSYSDGSDQPQHF TGTGCCAGCAGTTACTCGGACGGGAGTGATCAGCCCCAGCATTTT
TRBD2 TRBJ2-1 - TRBV5-4 CASSGGGLAGVIEQFF TGTGCCAGCAGCGGGGGGGGACTAGCGGGAGTAATTGAGCAGTTCTTC
TRBD2 TRBJ2-1 - TRBV19 CASSIGTSERGYEQFF TGTGCCAGTAGTATCGGGACTAGCGAGAGGGGCTATGAGCAGTTCTTC
TRBD2 TRBJ2-1 - TRBV7-9 CASSLYYGGRTNEQFF TGTGCCAGCAGCTTATATTATGGCGGGAGGACCAATGAGCAGTTCTTC
- TRBJ1-1 - TRBV6-5 CASSYGVLTEAFF TGTGCCAGCAGTTACGGAGTTTTAACTGAAGCTTTCTTT
- TRBJ2-7 - TRBV7-2 CASSLSIGLHYEQYF TGTGCCAGCAGCTTGAGTATAGGACTCCACTACGAGCAGTACTTC
- TRBJ2-6 - TRBV28 CASSFPRSGANVLTF TGTGCCAGCAGTTTTCCCCGCTCTGGGGCCAACGTCCTGACTTTC
- TRBJ1-2 few TRBV3-1/TRBV3-2 CASRAGGATLGYTF TGTGCCAGCAGGGCCGGAGGAGCGACCCTGGGCTACACCTTC
TRBD2 TRBJ2-3 - TRBV5-4 CASSAGTSGRGILDTQYF TGTGCCAGCAGCGCCGGGACTAGCGGGAGGGGGATCCTCGATACGCAGTATTTT
- TRBJ2-2 - TRBV7-3 CASSRDTTRGELFF TGTGCCAGCAGCCGGGACACCACTCGGGGGGAGCTGTTTTTT
- TRBJ1-5 - TRBV19 CASSIAGNQPQHF TGTGCCAGTAGTATTGCGGGGAATCAGCCCCAGCATTTT
- TRBJ2-4 - TRBV28 CASSRTPGNIQYF TGTGCCAGCAGTAGGACGCCGGGGAACATTCAGTACTTC
TRBD1 TRBJ2-7 - TRBV18 CASSPGTATYEQYF TGTGCCAGCTCACCCGGGACAGCAACCTACGAGCAGTACTTC
TRBD2 TRBJ2-5 once TRBV28 CASSLGGNQETQYF TGTGCCAGCAGTTTGGGGGGGAACCAAGAGACCCAGTACTTC
TRBD1 TRBJ2-1 once TRBV4-1 CASSQDGTGGDEQFF TGCGCCAGCAGCCAAGACGGGACAGGGGGAGATGAGCAGTTCTTC
TRBD1 TRBJ2-1 - TRBV2 CASSEWMGDRGYEQFF TGTGCCAGCAGTGAATGGATGGGGGACAGGGGATATGAGCAGTTCTTC
TRBD1 TRBJ1-2 - TRBV3-1/TRBV3-2 CASSPGTGGGYGYTF TGTGCCAGCAGCCCGGGGACAGGGGGCGGCTATGGCTACACCTTC
TRBD1 TRBJ1-6 - TRBV6-5 CASRPTGDNSPLHF TGTGCCAGCAGACCTACAGGGGATAATTCACCCCTCCACTTT
- TRBJ2-6 - TRBV19 CASSILGLAIASGANVLTF TGTGCCAGTAGTATCCTCGGACTGGCAATTGCCTCTGGGGCCAACGTCCTGACTTTC
- TRBJ2-1 few TRBV6-5 CASSSRNEQFF TGTGCCAGCAGTTCGAGGAATGAGCAGTTCTTC
- TRBJ1-2 once TRBV18 CASSLPGHINYGYTF TGTGCCAGCTCACTCCCGGGACACATAAACTATGGCTACACCTTC
- TRBJ1-2 once TRBV7-2 CASSPLRGRKANYGYTF TGTGCCAGCAGCCCTCTTCGAGGGAGGAAAGCTAACTATGGCTACACCTTC
- TRBJ1-1 - TRBV6-5 CASDGPGTEAFF TGTGCCTCAGACGGCCCGGGGACTGAAGCTTTCTTT
- TRBJ1-5 few TRBV28 CASSLPTGEDQPQHF TGTGCCAGCAGCCTCCCGACAGGTGAGGATCAGCCCCAGCATTTT
TRBD2 TRBJ2-3 - TRBV29-1 CSGLAGVADTQYF TGCAGCGGACTAGCGGGAGTGGCAGATACGCAGTATTTT
TRBD1 TRBJ1-6 - TRBV4-1 CASSQAAGRDRVNSPLHF TGCGCCAGCAGCCAAGCCGCTGGCCGGGACAGGGTTAATTCACCCCTCCACTTT
- TRBJ1-3 - TRBV14 CASSPRGSSGNTIYF TGTGCCAGCAGTCCCCGCGGGAGCTCTGGAAACACCATATATTTT
- TRBJ1-5 - TRBV28 CASSPPRGNQPQHF TGTGCCAGCAGTCCCCCACGGGGAAATCAGCCCCAGCATTTT
TRBD1 TRBJ1-1 - TRBV7-8 CASSLVGQGASNTEAFF TGTGCCAGCAGCTTAGTGGGGCAGGGGGCTTCGAACACTGAAGCTTTCTTT
TRBD2 TRBJ2-1 - TRBV6-5 CASSLLAGSAEQFF TGTGCCAGCAGCCTTCTAGCGGGATCGGCTGAGCAGTTCTTC
- TRBJ1-1 - TRBV2 CASSEPRDTEAFF TGTGCCAGCAGTGAACCCAGGGACACTGAAGCTTTCTTT
TRBD1 TRBJ1-5 - TRBV6-5 CASSPTGGTQPQHF TGTGCCAGCAGCCCGACAGGGGGGACGCAGCCCCAGCATTTT
TRBD2 TRBJ2-3 - TRBV7-2 CASSTPGGRGTDTQYF TGTGCCAGCAGCACTCCAGGCGGGAGGGGCACAGATACGCAGTATTTT
TRBD1 TRBJ1-4 - TRBV19 CASTSGRGGATNEKLFF TGTGCCAGTACCTCAGGAAGAGGGGGCGCAACTAATGAAAAACTGTTTTTT
TRBD2 TRBJ2-7 - TRBV28 CASTPGTSSYEQYF TGTGCCAGCACCCCCGGGACTAGCTCCTACGAGCAGTACTTC
TRBD2 TRBJ2-7 - TRBV28 CASSNTNPGLAGSSSYEQYF TGTGCCAGCAGTAATACGAACCCGGGGCTAGCGGGAAGCTCCTCCTACGAGCAGTACTTC
- TRBJ1-2 - TRBV12-3/TRBV12-4 CASSRQVQYGYTF TGTGCCAGCAGCCGACAGGTTCAGTATGGCTACACCTTC
- TRBJ1-1 - TRBV6-5 CASTRTANTEAFF TGTGCCAGCACCAGGACAGCTAACACTGAAGCTTTCTTT
- TRBJ2-7 - TRBV6-5 CASTQGYEQYF TGTGCCAGCACGCAGGGATACGAGCAGTACTTC
- TRBJ1-2 few TRBV10-3 CAISEKSREGGYTF TGTGCCATCAGTGAGAAAAGCAGGGAAGGCGGCTACACCTTC
TRBD2 TRBJ2-3 - TRBV28 CASSLAASGSNTQYF TGTGCCAGCAGTTTAGCTGCTAGCGGGTCAAATACGCAGTATTTT
TRBD2 TRBJ2-3 once TRBV27 CASSFLAGDTQYF TGTGCCAGCAGTTTCTTAGCGGGAGATACGCAGTATTTT
- TRBJ1-4 few TRBV27 CASRGGGVGEKLFF TGTGCCAGCAGGGGGGGTGGGGTAGGAGAAAAACTGTTTTTT
TRBD1 TRBJ2-7 - TRBV7-9 CASRQTGGGEQYF TGTGCCAGCAGGCAAACAGGGGGTGGAGAGCAGTACTTC